Sequencing of this T cell receptor (beta chain) was carried out in a study of breast tumors, draining lymph nodes, adjacent tissues listed by TCRdb under 2016. With respect to the entire study: In breast cancer patients, the study compared the TCR beta repertoires of tumor, adjacent nontumor tissue and axillary lymph nodes. In human breast cancer, the study set out to evaluate how tumor, surrounding tissue and draining lymph node repertoires relate to one another and whether T cells may move between these sites. Results the study describes overall, beyond this receptor: Rather than being directly demonstrated, the conclusion that tumor T cells originate in lymph nodes was presented as consistent with a hypothesis. Tumor and nontumor tissue repertoires were found to be significantly more similar in luminal-like than in basal-like breast cancer. The data were considered consistent with most tumor T cells being derived from the lymph node and subsequently expanding within tumor tissue. Tumor T-cell repertoires showed less diversity than lymph node repertoires and more diversity than nontumor tissue repertoires, and tumor T-cell repertoires showed preferential V and J gene usage.

In its sample, this clonotype was seen many times. The clone's antigen remains unknown. No base qualities exist here, and no much larger clone lies one base off it. The CDR3 spans 13 residues, from the cysteine through the phenylalanine. The retained sequence is limited to the CDR3, 39 bases, with the frame set at the first base. V sheds 4 bases and J sheds 4 bases, leaving 14 bases between their ends. CDR1 is given as DFQATT and CDR2 as SNEGSKA, both from the germline V gene (reference sequence). Lymph node samples were obtained from the axillary draining lymph nodes of breast cancer patients. The sequencer listed for this sample is Illumina HiSeq 2000. Multiplex PCR amplification was used to build the TCR beta chain libraries. High-throughput sequencing was used to analyze the amplified TCR beta chain products. The raw public reads went through TCRdb reprocessing: fastp at Q25, MiXCR clone calling, in-frame beta chains kept. Entries that share a CDR3 protein sequence are merged under the most common genes and DNA. A total of over 150,000 distinct CDR3 sequences appear in this sample, roughly 31% of them only once. The leading ten clones occupy about 4.3% of the sample.

Material for sequencing was axillary lymph node tissue. Here the chain combines TRBV20-1 and TRBJ2-7, with the D segment possibly TRBD1 or TRBD2, each aligning over 5 bases. The clonotype comes from a female donor with breast cancer. Some clones in this sample may be carry-over from other donors' samples. The DNA sequence is given as TGCAGTGCTACCGGGACCCGACGGTACGAGCAGTACTTC. Protein translation: CSATGTRRYEQYF.